This T cell receptor (beta chain) is from a study of T cell responses to AZD1222 COVID-19 vaccine. Findings and limits, study-wide: Donors were chiefly white British, with a greater number of females, and clonal diversity was perhaps underestimated.

Produced via immunoSEQ multiplex PCR; TCRdb's table is partial and in-frame only. This table holds about 100,000 clones, around 90% found once. Points on this clone: Its antigen remains unidentified.

The germline V gene has CDR1 DFQATT and CDR2 SNEGSKA (reference sequence). V was pared by 4 bases and J by 5 bases, with 1 base of the junction left unmatched. The CDR3 spans 11 residues. The source of this sequence is an adult in good health. V gene TRBV20-1 combines with J gene TRBJ1-1, with 7 bases that match TRBD1. Sequenced material: peripheral blood, taken on day 0 of AZD1222 vaccination. In nucleotides, the CDR3 is TGCAGTGCTACAGGGGGTACTGAAGCTTTCTTT. Translated, it gives CSATGGTEAFF.